These 20 T cell receptor beta chains came from one sample sequenced in a study of T-cell memory formation after mild COVID-19. MiXCR, applied by TCRdb to the 5' RACE reads, yields one record per CDR3 protein. The sample comprises 350,000 to 500,000 distinct CDR3 sequences, more than 20% of which are singletons, and around 13% rests with the top ten. The sequenced material came from PBMCs or a T cell subset sorted from them (not recorded which). The receptors shown here come from an adult woman who had mild COVID-19 (a few samples of this study predate the infection). Cell type and time point are not known.

This clonotype was observed a few times. The chain has TRBV24-1 and TRBJ2-3, with D possibly being TRBD1 or TRBD2 (6 bases each). Per the germline V gene, CDR1 is KGHDR and CDR2 is SFDVKD. V lost 3 bases and J lost 5, with 11 bases in between. The CDR3 totals 14 residues. CDR3 bases: TGTGCCACCAGTGATCGGACAGCGGGAGATACGCAGTATTTT. Protein: CATSDRTAGDTQYF.

This clonotype was seen more than once but under ten times. The chain carries TRBV5-1 and TRBJ2-1, with 8 bases matching TRBD1. Looked up from germline, CDR1 is SGHRS and CDR2 is YFSETQ. Losses at the gene ends were 0 bases for V and 0 bases for J; bases not matched to a gene: 11. The CDR3 loop spans 19 amino acids. The CDR3 loop is CASSLERRQGSTSYNEQFF. The CDR3 nucleotides read TGCGCCAGCAGCTTGGAAAGACGACAGGGGTCGACCTCCTACAATGAGCAGTTCTTC.

The V call is TRBV12-3 or TRBV12-4, the J call TRBJ1-2, with 7 bases lining up with TRBD1. The junction had 8 bases not matched to a gene; V was cut back by 5 bases and J by 8 bases. The CDR3 spans 13 residues. The CDR3 protein is CASSGDRKRGYTF. The CDR3 DNA reads TGTGCCAGCAGTGGGGACAGAAAAAGGGGCTACACCTTC.

The chain joins TRBV19 to TRBJ2-1; 9 bases agree with TRBD1. With V trimmed by 5 bases and J by 7 bases, 9 bases remained unmatched. In germline, CDR1 is LNHDA, CDR2 SQIVND (reference sequence). The CDR3 has 15 residues. The chain's CDR3 is CASSPRDRAGNEQFF. In DNA, the CDR3 is TGTGCCAGTAGTCCCCGGGACAGGGCAGGAAATGAGCAGTTCTTC.

This rearrangement joins TRBV9 to TRBJ1-3; 8 nucleotides agree with TRBD1. The germline gives CDR1 SGDLS, CDR2 YYNGEE. Losses at the gene ends were 1 base for V and 4 bases for J; bases not matched to a gene: 13. The CDR3 sequence is 18 residues long. For the CDR3, the DNA is TGTGCCAGCAGCGTAACTGGGGCCTCACGGGACAGGGGAAACACCATATATTTT. Amino acids: CASSVTGASRDRGNTIYF.

In its sample, this clonotype was seen a few times. The chain couples TRBV7-9 to TRBJ2-7; weak D call: TRBD1 (5 bases). CDR1 is SEHNR, CDR2 FQNEAQ, per germline (reference sequence). The CDR3 runs to 15 residues. The V gene lost 1 base and the J gene lost 0 bases, with 10 bases spanning the gap. The CDR3 protein is CASSLGTWSSYEQYF. The CDR3 DNA sequence: TGTGCCAGCAGCTTAGGGACATGGAGCTCCTACGAGCAGTACTTC. Filled out from reference TRBV7-9 and TRBJ2-7, the complete variable domain reads DTGVSQNPRHKITKRGQNVTFRCDPISEHNRLYWYRQTLGQGPEFLTYFQNEAQLEKSRLLSDRFSAERPKGSFSTLEIQRTEQGDSAMYLCASSLGTWSSYEQYFGPGTRLTVT.

The chain couples TRBV7-9 to TRBJ2-7; maybe TRBD1 (7 bases). Trimming pared 6 bases from V and 6 bases from J, leaving 15 bases between. The germline gives CDR1 SEHNR, CDR2 FQNEAQ (reference sequence). This CDR3 has 13 residues. This CDR3 reads CASSKTGDFEQYF. The CDR3 coding sequence is TGTGCCAGCAGTAAAACAGGGGACTTCGAGCAGTACTTC.

This clonotype was counted between two and nine times. This chain links TRBV11-3 with TRBJ2-2; D gene uncertain. This CDR3 contains 14 residues. CDR1 and CDR2 from the germline V gene are SGHNT and YENEEA. Trimming shortened V by 3 bases and J by 1 base, and 6 bases separated the two germline ends. Here the CDR3 DNA reads TGTGCCAGCAGCTTCACAATGAACACCGGGGAGCTGTTTTTT. Translating gives CASSFTMNTGELFF.

This clonotype appeared a few times. This sequence joins TRBV12-3 or TRBV12-4 and TRBJ1-1; a weak D match, TRBD1 (5 bases). CDR3 length equals 15 residues. The V and J ends lost 5 bases and 2 bases respectively, with 15 bases between them. The CDR3 sequence is CASSKKGSGNTEAFF. CDR3 in DNA: TGTGCCAGCAGTAAGAAGGGGTCCGGAAACACTGAAGCTTTCTTT.

This clonotype was found a few times. This sequence joins TRBV5-4 and TRBJ1-2; TRBD1 matches at 8 bases. The CDR3 consists of 14 residues. CDR1 and CDR2 (germline): SGHNT, YYREEE (reference sequence). The V segment lost 5 bases and the J segment 2 bases; nucleotides outside the gene matches: 5. The DNA of the CDR3 is TGTGCCAGCAGACCCGACAGGGGAAACTATGGCTACACCTTC. Its protein product is CASRPDRGNYGYTF.

The genes are TRBV6-5 and TRBJ2-5; D call uncertain. The V gene's germline CDR1 is MNHEY and CDR2 SVGAGI. Trimming stripped 2 bases from V and 4 bases from J, with 8 bases between. This CDR3 has 13 residues. CDR3 protein: CASSYGEPETQYF. Here the CDR3 DNA reads TGTGCCAGCAGTTACGGCGAACCAGAGACCCAGTACTTC.

The gene calls are TRBV29-1 and TRBJ1-3, with D maybe TRBD1 (6 bases). The CDR3 runs 15 residues. Germline CDR1 is SQVTM and CDR2 is ANQGSEA. The V end lost 7 bases, the J end lost 0 bases, and 16 bases lay between the germline ends. The chain's CDR3 is CSAGEGDHSGNTIYF. The DNA of the CDR3 is TGCAGCGCCGGGGAGGGGGATCACTCTGGAAACACCATATATTTT.

The rearrangement joins TRBV24-1 to TRBJ2-1; 8 nucleotides align to TRBD2. Germline V lookup: CDR1 KGHDR, CDR2 SFDVKD. V shed 5 bases, J shed 15 bases, and the junction held 14 bases outside the gene matches. The CDR3 covers 14 residues. This CDR3 is CATSAGGSSFGPFF. CDR3 DNA: TGTGCCACCAGTGCGGGAGGGTCGTCCTTCGGTCCGTTCTTC.

The chain combines TRBV5-1 with TRBJ2-7, with D possibly TRBD2 on 6 matching bases. The V and J ends lost 6 bases and 0 bases respectively, with 22 bases between them. This CDR3 has 17 amino acids. In germline, CDR1 is SGHRS, CDR2 YFSETQ. In DNA, the CDR3 is TGCGCCAGCAAGTTGGGGGGTCTCAGGGATCACTCCTACGAGCAGTACTTC. Its translation: CASKLGGLRDHSYEQYF. Variable domain in full (rest from reference TRBV5-1 and TRBJ2-7): KAGVTQTPRYLIKTRGQQVTLSCSPISGHRSVSWYQQTPGQGLQFLFEYFSETQRNKGNFPGRFSGRQFSNSRSEMNVSTLELGDSALYLCASKLGGLRDHSYEQYFGPGTRLTVT.

A few counts support this clonotype. The genes are TRBV12-3 or TRBV12-4 and TRBJ1-1; tentative D call: TRBD1 (6 bases). There are 15 residues in the CDR3. With 6 bases removed from V and 11 bases from J, the gap between germline ends came to 25 bases. The DNA for the CDR3 is TGTGCCAGCAGAGATAGACCGAGTACTTCGAGGGGGGCTTTCTTT. This sequence encodes CASRDRPSTSRGAFF.

This clonotype turned up a few times. The V and J genes are TRBV7-6 and TRBJ2-2; D may be TRBD1 or TRBD2 (6 bases each). Per germline, CDR1 SGHVS and CDR2 FNYEAQ. CDR3 size: 13 residues. V was shortened by 5 bases and J by 5 bases, with 9 bases between the two germline ends. DNA for the CDR3: TGTGCCAGCAGCAGGGGGGAGACCGGGGAGCTGTTTTTT. Translation: CASSRGETGELFF.

J is TRBJ2-5 and V is TRBV5-1; no reliable D call. Germline values: CDR1 SGHRS, CDR2 YFSETQ. The CDR3 length is 14 residues. Trimming took off 5 bases at V and 2 bases at J, with 13 bases between the two ends. CDR3 protein: CASSPDWKQETQYF. In nucleotides, the CDR3 is TGCGCCAGCAGTCCCGACTGGAAACAAGAGACCCAGTACTTC.

This clonotype was seen a handful of times. The J gene is TRBJ2-1, the V gene TRBV20-1; 9 nucleotides match TRBD2. With 5 bases clipped from V and 2 bases from J, the junction kept 7 bases outside the gene matches. This CDR3 is 15 amino acids long. CDR1 and CDR2 (germline): DFQATT, SNEGSKA (reference sequence). The DNA of the CDR3 is TGCAGTGCTCGTAGGGCGGGAGGGCCCTACAATGAGCAGTTCTTC. Its protein is CSARRAGGPYNEQFF.

This clonotype was detected a few times. The rearrangement links TRBV11-2 to TRBJ2-1; D is possibly TRBD1 or TRBD2 (5 bases each). CDR1 and CDR2 (germline): SGHAT, FQNNGV. The CDR3 runs to 16 residues. V was pared by 1 base and J by 7 bases, with 17 bases between. CDR3 nucleotides: TGTGCCAGCAGCTTAGTAGCTGGTTGGGGCGGGAATGAGCAGTTCTTC. Translation: CASSLVAGWGGNEQFF.

This rearrangement joins TRBV4-3 to TRBJ1-1, with TRBD1 matching 11 bases. Per the germline V gene, CDR1 is LGHNA and CDR2 is YSLEER. The CDR3 totals 18 residues. V lost 4 bases, J lost 3 bases, and 13 bases stayed unmatched. For the CDR3, the DNA is TGCGCCAGCAGCCGCGGCAATTCCGGGACAGGGGGGGACACTGAAGCTTTCTTT. It codes for CASSRGNSGTGGDTEAFF.